This T cell receptor beta chain was captured in a study of blood T cells in healthy people across ages. Study findings and constraints: For the donors, CMV status was unknown and possibly confounded expanded clonotype changes. Per million T cells, TCR beta diversity dropped about linearly as age rose. Estimated diversity, derived from one million T cells, was regarded as an underestimate.

Primers used in a second PCR of about 7 to 12 cycles were a sample-barcoded 5' primer and a J-beta primer mix. TCRdb analysed the 5' RACE reads with MiXCR anew, one entry per CDR3 protein. Of around 900,000 distinct CDR3 sequences detected, 29% appear once; the ten largest clones hold approximately 15%. To note about this clonotype: As yet, its antigen is unknown. Given a much more abundant clone one base away, this may be a read error.

CDR3 length: 15 residues. Losses at the gene ends were 8 bases for V and 7 bases for J; bases not matched to a gene: 14. Germline V gives CDR1 ENHRY, CDR2 SYGVKD. Russia was home to the donors, healthy Caucasian individuals aged about 6 to 90. This sequence was found in a woman aged 80 or over in good health. Sequencing was done on a sample of blood. The chain couples TRBV10-3 to TRBJ1-2, with 9 bases matching TRBD1. The DNA of the CDR3 is TGTGCCATCCGACCCCGGACAGGGGAGGGCTTTGGCTACACCTTC. Protein product: CAIRPRTGEGFGYTF.